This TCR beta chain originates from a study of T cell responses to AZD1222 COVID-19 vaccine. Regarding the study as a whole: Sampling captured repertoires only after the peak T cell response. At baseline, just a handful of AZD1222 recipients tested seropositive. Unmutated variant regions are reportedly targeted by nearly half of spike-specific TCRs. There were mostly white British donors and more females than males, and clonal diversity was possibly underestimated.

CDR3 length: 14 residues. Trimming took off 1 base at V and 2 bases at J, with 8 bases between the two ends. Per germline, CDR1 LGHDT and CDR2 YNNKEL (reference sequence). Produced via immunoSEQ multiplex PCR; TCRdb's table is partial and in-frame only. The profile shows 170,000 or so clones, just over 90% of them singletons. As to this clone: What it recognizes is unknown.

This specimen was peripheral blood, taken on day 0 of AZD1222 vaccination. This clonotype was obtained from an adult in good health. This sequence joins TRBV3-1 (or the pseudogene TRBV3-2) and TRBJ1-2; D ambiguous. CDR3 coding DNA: TGTGCCAGCAGCCAAGCCCCAGCCAACTATGGCTACACCTTC. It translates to CASSQAPANYGYTF.